This is a list of T cell receptor beta chains from one sample in a study of T cell repertoires in cytomegalovirus infection. TCRdb reanalysed the reads using MiXCR and keeps one entry per CDR3 protein. The table has fewer than 700,000 distinct CDR3 sequences, roughly a quarter seen once. The specimen was CD8+ T cells from PBMCs. The source is a human donor in good health (CMV status not recorded). Some clones in this sample may be carry-over from other donors' samples. Both conserved end residues are part of each CDR3. The D gene is left open where the match is weak. Clone size is stated in some rows and not others, as once, few, many or a class when expanded.

d_gene,abundance,v_gene,j_gene,CDR3aa,CDR3nt
.,many,TRBV7-6,TRBJ2-2,CASTPRVPGELFF,TGTGCCAGCACCCCGCGGGTTCCCGGGGAGCTGTTTTTT
.,few,TRBV5-1,TRBJ2-5,CASRPTNEETQYF,TGCGCCAGCAGACCTACTAACGAAGAGACCCAGTACTTC
.,many,TRBV7-6,TRBJ2-7,CASSLGGQEQYF,TGTGCCAGCAGCTTAGGGGGCCAAGAGCAGTACTTC
TRBD1,.,TRBV2,TRBJ1-6,CASSEGTGNLNSPLHF,TGTGCCAGCAGTGAAGGGACAGGGAACCTTAATTCACCCCTCCACTTT
.,few,TRBV7-9,TRBJ2-2,CASSIRGELFF,TGTGCCAGCAGCATTCGGGGGGAGCTGTTTTTT
TRBD1,.,TRBV19,TRBJ2-2,CASSVSGQGVTGELFF,TGTGCCAGTAGTGTATCGGGACAGGGTGTCACCGGGGAGCTGTTTTTT
.,few,TRBV7-6,TRBJ1-3,CAAHLQELGNTIYF,TGTGCCGCTCATTTACAGGAACTTGGAAACACCATATATTTT
.,many,TRBV7-2,TRBJ2-1,CASSVRSPLEQFF,TGTGCCAGCAGCGTCCGTTCGCCTCTTGAGCAGTTCTTC
.,.,TRBV20-1,TRBJ2-5,CSARDALRETQYF,TGCAGTGCTAGAGATGCCCTGAGGGAGACCCAGTACTTC
.,many,TRBV7-2,TRBJ2-2,CASIRGDPGWTGELFF,TGTGCCAGCATCCGTGGCGACCCCGGTTGGACCGGGGAGCTGTTTTTT
.,few,TRBV5-6,TRBJ1-2,CASSSSGLNYGYTF,TGTGCCAGCAGCTCTTCGGGGCTGAACTATGGCTACACCTTC
TRBD1,.,TRBV28,TRBJ2-1,CASTYGGAGTGVNEQFF,TGTGCCAGCACCTACGGAGGAGCGGGGACAGGGGTCAATGAGCAGTTCTTC
.,.,TRBV2,TRBJ2-1,CASSGTAGQTYNEQFF,TGTGCCAGCAGTGGTACCGCGGGACAGACTTACAATGAGCAGTTCTTC
.,few,TRBV20-1,TRBJ1-1,CSARVLGRTEAFF,TGCAGTGCTAGAGTATTGGGGAGAACTGAAGCTTTCTTT
.,.,TRBV14,TRBJ2-3,CASSQDRKEDTQYF,TGTGCCAGCAGCCAAGATAGGAAGGAGGATACGCAGTATTTT
.,.,TRBV28,TRBJ1-4,CASNGGPATNEKLFF,TGTGCCAGCAACGGGGGACCAGCAACTAATGAAAAACTGTTTTTT
.,.,TRBV20-1,TRBJ2-6,CSAWTPEDSGANVLTF,TGCAGTGCGTGGACACCCGAAGACTCTGGGGCCAACGTCCTGACTTTC
.,many,TRBV20-1,TRBJ1-2,CSARDGDRIAF,TGCAGTGCTAGAGATGGAGACAGAATAGCCTTC
.,many,TRBV7-2,TRBJ1-5,CASSSDTGLFPQHF,TGTGCCAGCAGCTCGGATACAGGGCTGTTTCCCCAGCATTTT
TRBD1,.,TRBV5-4,TRBJ1-2,CASSLEWGQGLTGYTF,TGTGCCAGCAGCTTGGAGTGGGGACAGGGGTTAACTGGCTACACCTTC
TRBD1,.,TRBV4-3,TRBJ2-1,CASSHATGGYNEQFF,TGCGCCAGCAGCCACGCGACAGGGGGGTACAATGAGCAGTTCTTC
TRBD2,.,TRBV13,TRBJ2-1,CASSSGLAGPEQFF,TGTGCCAGCAGCTCGGGACTAGCGGGCCCTGAGCAGTTCTTC
.,few,TRBV7-3,TRBJ2-3,CASSSRGATGDTQYF,TGTGCCAGCAGTTCTCGGGGGGCGACCGGAGATACGCAGTATTTT
.,.,TRBV6-5,TRBJ1-1,CASSLSPVPQATEAFF,TGTGCCAGCAGTTTGAGCCCGGTCCCCCAGGCCACTGAAGCTTTCTTT
.,.,TRBV28,TRBJ1-1,CASSSSGPFMNTEAFF,TGTGCCAGCAGTTCATCCGGACCGTTCATGAACACTGAAGCTTTCTTT
.,.,TRBV20-1,TRBJ1-4,CSAPRGGSQQRIEKLFF,TGCAGTGCTCCGCGGGGAGGGTCACAACAGAGGATTGAAAAACTGTTTTTT
TRBD1,.,TRBV29-1,TRBJ1-2,CSVEGGTGGYTF,TGCAGCGTTGAAGGGGGGACAGGGGGCTACACCTTC